This T cell receptor beta chain was sequenced for a study of T cell clones after liver transplantation (dated by TCRdb to about 2019). With respect to the entire study: Samples were obtained from ITN030ST, a randomized trial in which withdrawal of immunosuppression was attempted within 2 years of liver transplantation. To count as tolerant, a recipient had to stay completely off immunosuppression for at least one year without liver enzymes climbing beyond twice the upper limit of normal. The studied cohort comprised 8 liver transplant recipients, 3 classified as tolerant and 5 as non-tolerant. Blood samples were taken pre-transplant, pre-randomization before withdrawal, and post-randomization after full withdrawal or failed withdrawal. Third party-reactive TCRbeta sequences were also identified from pre-transplant MLRs to serve as an antigen-independent comparator for donor-reactive sequences. Of the eight recipients, a few were HCV-positive, while the remaining recipients had been transplanted for non-autoimmune, non-viral indications. Subjects received no induction therapy and standard immunosuppression until randomization at 12-24 months post-transplant. Donor-reactive T cell clones were identified using TCRbeta sequencing after a pre-transplant mixed lymphocyte reaction and were then followed in post-transplant blood. Overall study results and their limits: Low numbers of available donor cells limited the measurable donor-reactive repertoire in a couple of subjects. When repertoire turnover was taken into account, detection of donor-reactive sequences was significantly reduced in 7 of 8 subjects for CD4 and in 8 of 8 subjects for CD8. Because of small, heterogeneous patient numbers and non-standardized post-transplant time points, the conclusions were only preliminary. Because allograft tissue specimens were not available, migration of donor-reactive T cells into the graft, rather than deletion, may have occurred. In 5 of 8 subjects, regardless of tolerance or HCV status, circulating donor-reactive CD4 TCRbeta sequences dropped significantly post-transplant. Donor-reactive sequences declined more than third party-reactive ones, suggesting partial antigen-specific deletion unrelated to withdrawal success.

High-throughput TCRbeta CDR3 sequencing of frozen genomic DNA was performed by immunoSEQ, including PCR amplification, mapping, bias correction and internal controls. Processing in the source paper ran as follows. Only productive rearrangements were retained, and each unique TCRbeta sequence was defined by its CDR3 nucleotide sequence together with its V and J gene. For a sequence to be called donor-reactive, it needed a frequency of at least 0.01% and at least 5-fold expansion in CFSE-low cells compared with unstimulated pre-transplant cells. Per-subject minimum frequency thresholds, based on the lowest-template unstimulated sample, ensured at least 90% detection power. Jensen-Shannon divergence between the top 1000 TCRbeta sequences post-transplant and pre-transplant was used to measure repertoire turnover. Two-sided Fisher's exact tests were used to test for changes in how often donor-reactive sequences were detected. Held by TCRdb, this immuneACCESS table contains in-frame sequences only and omits some clones. Under half of the omission traces to an unresolved V gene where checked; the cause of the rest is unknown. D and trimming were read from the DNA, whereas the V and J calls and clone size are those reported in that table. The sample records roughly 97,000 clones, 82% of which are singletons. The ten largest clones represent 0.99% of the sample.

The intended sense of this specimen's time point label: pre-transplant. Unstimulated PBMCs, after thawing, were stained for CD3, CD4 and CD8 and then FACS-sorted into CD3+CD4+ and CD3+CD8+ populations. Each of the 8 studied subjects was randomized to immunosuppression withdrawal. The Qiagen DNeasy Blood and Tissue Kit was used to isolate genomic DNA. Relative to germline, V is 4 bases shorter and J is 0 bases shorter, with 14 bases between their ends. The germline V gene sets CDR1 to SGHVS and CDR2 to FNYEAQ. Spanning cysteine to phenylalanine, the CDR3 consists of 16 amino acids. The DNA shown is the 48-base CDR3, in frame from base 1. Regarding this clone: Its target antigen remains unknown. No much larger clone is present one base from it, and per-base qualities are unavailable.

Recombination linked TRBV7-6 to TRBJ2-3; TRBD1 is possibly the D segment (5 matching bases). This specimen was CD4+ T cells from blood, taken before liver transplant. The source is a human donor who received a liver transplant. The nucleotides read TGTGCCAGCAGCTATCGACCAACAGGTAGCACAGATACGCAGTATTTT. Protein translation: CASSYRPTGSTDTQYF. The variable domain in full, with residues beyond the CDR3 obtained from the reference TRBV7-6 and TRBJ2-3 genes, is GAGVSQSPRYKVTKRGQDVALRCDPISGHVSLYWYRQALGQGPEFLTYFNYEAQQDKSGLPNDRFSAERPEGSISTLTIQRTEQRDSAMYRCASSYRPTGSTDTQYFGPGTRLTVL.